This T cell receptor beta chain was profiled in a study of blood T cell repertoires in COVID-19. Whole-study context: In each case, the material was cDNA or gDNA derived from T cells, B-cell-depleted T cells, or PBMCs.

Profiling relied on immunoSEQ multiplex PCR, and the TCRdb table lists in-frame clones only, not all of them. The table lists 120,000 or so clones, 82% of them singletons. This CDR3 spans 13 amino acids. Trimming took 5 bases from V and 7 from J, leaving 9 bases between them. The V gene's germline CDR1 is PRHDT and CDR2 FYEKMQ (reference sequence). Source material: peripheral blood. This TCR was sampled from a woman aged 70-85 years with acute or convalescent COVID-19. This sequence joins TRBV13 and TRBJ1-6, with D unresolved. The CDR3 DNA sequence: TGTGCCAGCAGCCGGGTGAGCAATTCACCCCTCCACTTT. Residues: CASSRVSNSPLHF. The variable domain in full, completed from reference TRBV13 and TRBJ1-6, reads AAGVIQSPRHLIKEKRETATLKCYPIPRHDTVYWYQQGPGQDPQFLISFYEKMQSDKGSIPDRFSAQQFSDYHSELNMSSLELGDSALYFCASSRVSNSPLHFGNGTRLTVT.